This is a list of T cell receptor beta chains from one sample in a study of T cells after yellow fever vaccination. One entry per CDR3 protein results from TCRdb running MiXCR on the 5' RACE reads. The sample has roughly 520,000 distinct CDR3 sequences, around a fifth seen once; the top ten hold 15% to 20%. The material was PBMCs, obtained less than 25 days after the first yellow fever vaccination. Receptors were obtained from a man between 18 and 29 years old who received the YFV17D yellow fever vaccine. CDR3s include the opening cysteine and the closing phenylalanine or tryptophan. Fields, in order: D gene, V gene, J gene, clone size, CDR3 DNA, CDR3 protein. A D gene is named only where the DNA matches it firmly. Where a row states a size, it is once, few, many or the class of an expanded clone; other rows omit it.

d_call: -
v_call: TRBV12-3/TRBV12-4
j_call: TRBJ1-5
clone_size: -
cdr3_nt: TGTGCCAGCGGTTCGACATTTAGCAATCAGCCCCAGCATTTT
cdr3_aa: CASGSTFSNQPQHF

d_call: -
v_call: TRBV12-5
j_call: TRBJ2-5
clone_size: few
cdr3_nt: TGTGCTAGCGCGAGGGATCGCCAAGAGACCCAGTACTTC
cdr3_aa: CASARDRQETQYF

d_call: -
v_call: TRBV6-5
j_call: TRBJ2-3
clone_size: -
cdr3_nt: TGTGCCAGCAGTTACCCGGGAGCCGATACGCAGTATTTT
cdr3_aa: CASSYPGADTQYF

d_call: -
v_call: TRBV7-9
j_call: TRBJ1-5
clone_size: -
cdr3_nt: TGTGCCAGCAGTTCGACGGAGGGATATAGCAATCAGCCCCAGCATTTT
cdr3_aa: CASSSTEGYSNQPQHF

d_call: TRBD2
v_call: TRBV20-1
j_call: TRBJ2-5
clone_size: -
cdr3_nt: TGCAGTGCTAGAGATCGACTAGCGGGGGGGGAGACCCAGTACTTC
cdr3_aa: CSARDRLAGGETQYF

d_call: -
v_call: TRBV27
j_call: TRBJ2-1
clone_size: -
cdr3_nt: TGTGCCAGCAGTTTAGGTGTCGGGGCCGAGCAGTTCTTC
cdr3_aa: CASSLGVGAEQFF

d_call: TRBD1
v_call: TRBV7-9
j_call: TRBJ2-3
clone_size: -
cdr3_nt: TGTGCCAGCGGGACGGACAGGGAAGGAACAGATACGCAGTATTTT
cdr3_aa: CASGTDREGTDTQYF

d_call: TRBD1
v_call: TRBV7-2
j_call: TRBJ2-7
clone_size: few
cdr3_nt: TGTGCCAGCAGCACCGGGACAGGGGGACGCGAGCAGTACTTC
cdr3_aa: CASSTGTGGREQYF

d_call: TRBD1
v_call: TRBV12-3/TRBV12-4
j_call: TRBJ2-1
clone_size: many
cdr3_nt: TGTGCCAGCAGTTCCGCGGACAGGGGGCCGAATGAGCAGTTCTTC
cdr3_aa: CASSSADRGPNEQFF

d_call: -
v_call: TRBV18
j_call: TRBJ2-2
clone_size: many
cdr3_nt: TGTGCCAGCTCACCACGGGGGAACACCGGGGAGCTGTTTTTT
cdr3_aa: CASSPRGNTGELFF

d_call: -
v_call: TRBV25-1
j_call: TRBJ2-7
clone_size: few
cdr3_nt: TGTGCCAGCAGACGACCAGGGGACGAGCAGTACTTC
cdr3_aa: CASRRPGDEQYF

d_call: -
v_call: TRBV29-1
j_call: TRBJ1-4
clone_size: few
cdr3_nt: TGCAGCGTTGAAGATACCGGCAGGTCTAATGAAAAACTGTTTTTT
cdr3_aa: CSVEDTGRSNEKLFF

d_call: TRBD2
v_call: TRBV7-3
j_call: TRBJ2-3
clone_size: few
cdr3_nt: TGTGCCAGCAGCTTAAAGTCGGGGGGGGTGGATACGCAGTATTTT
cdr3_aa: CASSLKSGGVDTQYF

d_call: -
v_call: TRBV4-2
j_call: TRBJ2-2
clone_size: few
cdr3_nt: TGTGCCAGCAGCCGTTCATGGACAGTAAACACCGGGGAGCTGTTTTTT
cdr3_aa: CASSRSWTVNTGELFF

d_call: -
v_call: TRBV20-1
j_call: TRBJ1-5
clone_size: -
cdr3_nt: TGCAGTGCTAGTGGGGGACTACAGCCCCAGCATTTT
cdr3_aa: CSASGGLQPQHF

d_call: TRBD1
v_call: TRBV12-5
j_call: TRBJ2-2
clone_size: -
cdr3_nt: TGTGCTAGTGGCGGCCGGACAGGGGATTTCGGGACCGGGGAGCTGTTTTTT
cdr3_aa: CASGGRTGDFGTGELFF

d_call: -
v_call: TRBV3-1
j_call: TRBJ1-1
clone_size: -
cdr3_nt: TGTGCCAGCAGCCGAGAGGACAAGAAAATGAACACTGAAGCTTTCTTT
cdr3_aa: CASSREDKKMNTEAFF

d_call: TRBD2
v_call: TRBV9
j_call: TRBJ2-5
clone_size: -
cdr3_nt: TGTGCCAGCAGCGTAGCTAGCGGACTAAAAGAGACCCAGTACTTC
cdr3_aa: CASSVASGLKETQYF

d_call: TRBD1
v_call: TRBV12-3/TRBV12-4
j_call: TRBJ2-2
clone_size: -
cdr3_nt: TGTGCCAGCGGTGGCCGACCGGGACAGGGGACCGGGGAGCTGTTTTTT
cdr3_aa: CASGGRPGQGTGELFF

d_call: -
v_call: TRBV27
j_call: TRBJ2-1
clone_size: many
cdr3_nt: TGTGCCAGCAGTTTCCCAGTCGGTGAGCAGTTCTTC
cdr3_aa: CASSFPVGEQFF

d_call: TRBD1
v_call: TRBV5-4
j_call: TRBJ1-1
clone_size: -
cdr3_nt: TGTGCCAGCAGCTACGGACAGGGGGCAAGGACTGAAGCTTTCTTT
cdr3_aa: CASSYGQGARTEAFF

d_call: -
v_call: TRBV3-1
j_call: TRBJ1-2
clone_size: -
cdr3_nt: TGTGCCAGCAGCCCCCGCGGAGGGAGAGGCTACACCTTC
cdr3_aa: CASSPRGGRGYTF

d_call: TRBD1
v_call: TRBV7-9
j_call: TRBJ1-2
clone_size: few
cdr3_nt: TGTGCCAGCAGCTTATCGGGGACAGGGTCATACTATGGCTACACCTTC
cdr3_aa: CASSLSGTGSYYGYTF

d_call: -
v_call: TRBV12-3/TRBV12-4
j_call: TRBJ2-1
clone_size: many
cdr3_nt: TGTGCCAGCAGACGAGTCGATGAGCAGTTCTTC
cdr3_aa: CASRRVDEQFF

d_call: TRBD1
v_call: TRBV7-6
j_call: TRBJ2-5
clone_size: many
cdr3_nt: TGCGCCAGCAGCTTGACAGGGGGAGGCGAGACCCAGTACTTC
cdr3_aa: CASSLTGGGETQYF

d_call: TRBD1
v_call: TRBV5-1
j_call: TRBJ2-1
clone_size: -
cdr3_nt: TGCGCCAGCAGCTCCGGGACAGGGGGCTTCAACAATGAGCAGTTCTTC
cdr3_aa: CASSSGTGGFNNEQFF

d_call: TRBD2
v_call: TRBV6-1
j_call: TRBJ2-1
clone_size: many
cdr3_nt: TGTGCCAGCAGCGCCGGGGGGGCCTCCTACAATGAGCAGTTCTTC
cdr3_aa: CASSAGGASYNEQFF

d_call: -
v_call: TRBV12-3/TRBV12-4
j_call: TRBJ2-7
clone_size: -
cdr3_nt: TGTGTCCCGGGTCAGGCCCACACCTACGAGCAGTACTTC
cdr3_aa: CVPGQAHTYEQYF

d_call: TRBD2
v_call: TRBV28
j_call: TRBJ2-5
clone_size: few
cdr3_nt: TGTGCCAGCAGTGCCATCGTAGCGGGGGGCCAAGAGACCCAGTACTTC
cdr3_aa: CASSAIVAGGQETQYF

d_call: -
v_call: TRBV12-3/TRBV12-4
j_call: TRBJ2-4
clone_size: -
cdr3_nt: TGTGCCAGCAGTTCCCCGGGGGTTCTCGGCATTCAGTACTTC
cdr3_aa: CASSSPGVLGIQYF

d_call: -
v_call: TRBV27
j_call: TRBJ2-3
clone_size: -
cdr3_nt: TGTGCCAGCAGTTTATGGGCAGGCTCAGATACGCAGTATTTT
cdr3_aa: CASSLWAGSDTQYF

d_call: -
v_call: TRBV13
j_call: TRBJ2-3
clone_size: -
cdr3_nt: TGTGCCAGCAGCCCCGGGACCTTCCGCACAGATACGCAGTATTTT
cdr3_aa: CASSPGTFRTDTQYF

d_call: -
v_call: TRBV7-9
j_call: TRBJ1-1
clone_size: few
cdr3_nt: TGTGCCAGCAGCCTTCTATTAGACAGTGAAGCTTTCTTT
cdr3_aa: CASSLLLDSEAFF

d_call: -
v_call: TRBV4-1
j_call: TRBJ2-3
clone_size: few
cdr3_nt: TGCGCCAGCAGCCACCGGGGAGGCTCCCTAACGGATCGCACAGATACGCAGTATTTT
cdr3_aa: CASSHRGGSLTDRTDTQYF

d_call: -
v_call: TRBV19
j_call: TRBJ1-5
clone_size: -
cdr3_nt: TGTGCCAGTAGTCCCCCGTTTCAATCACAGCATTTT
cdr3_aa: CASSPPFQSQHF

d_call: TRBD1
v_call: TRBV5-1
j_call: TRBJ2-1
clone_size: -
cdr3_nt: TGCGCCAGCAGCCGCGGACAGGCCCACTACAATGAGCAGTTCTTC
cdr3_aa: CASSRGQAHYNEQFF

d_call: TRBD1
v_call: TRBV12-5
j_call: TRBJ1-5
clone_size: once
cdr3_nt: TGTGCTAGTGGTCCCCCGACAGGGAACAATCAGCCCCAGCATTTT
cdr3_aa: CASGPPTGNNQPQHF

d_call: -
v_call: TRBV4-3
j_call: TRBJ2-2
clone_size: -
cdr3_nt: TGCGCCAGCAGCCAAGATATGCTAGACACCGGGGAGCTGTTTTTT
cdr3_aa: CASSQDMLDTGELFF

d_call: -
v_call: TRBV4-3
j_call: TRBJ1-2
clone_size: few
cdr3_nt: TGCGCCAGCAGCCACCTCCCCCCCCGCAGAGGCTACACCTTC
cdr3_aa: CASSHLPPRRGYTF

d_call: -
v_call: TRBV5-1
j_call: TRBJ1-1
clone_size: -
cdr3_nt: TGCGCCAGCAGCTTGGTTGGGGGAGAGAACACTGAAGCTTTCTTT
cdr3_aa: CASSLVGGENTEAFF

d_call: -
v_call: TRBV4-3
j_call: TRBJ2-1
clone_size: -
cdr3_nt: TGCGCCAGCAGCATAACTAACAATGAGCAGTTCTTC
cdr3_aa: CASSITNNEQFF

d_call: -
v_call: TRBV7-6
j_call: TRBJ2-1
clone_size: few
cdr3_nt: TGTGCCAGCAGCCTGGGGCCGGGGGGCATTTACTACAATGAGCAGTTCTTC
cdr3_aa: CASSLGPGGIYYNEQFF

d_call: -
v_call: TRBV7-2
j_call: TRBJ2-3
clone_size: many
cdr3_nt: TGTGCCAGCAGCTTAGTAGCTTGGGATACGCAGTATTTT
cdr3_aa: CASSLVAWDTQYF

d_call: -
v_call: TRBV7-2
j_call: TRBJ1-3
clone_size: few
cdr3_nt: TGTGCCAGCAGCTTAGCGATGACGGGCCTAGGAAACACCATATATTTT
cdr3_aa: CASSLAMTGLGNTIYF

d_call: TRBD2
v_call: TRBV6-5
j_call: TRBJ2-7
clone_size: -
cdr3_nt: TGTGCCAGCAGTTACGGACTAGCGGGCCACTACGAGCATTACTTC
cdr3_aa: CASSYGLAGHYEHYF

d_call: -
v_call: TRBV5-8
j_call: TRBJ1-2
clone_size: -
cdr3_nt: TGTGCCAGCAGCTTGACCCAACAGAGGCGGGGCTATGGCTACACCTTC
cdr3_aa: CASSLTQQRRGYGYTF

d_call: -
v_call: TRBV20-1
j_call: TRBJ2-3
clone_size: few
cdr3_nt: TGCAGTGCTAGTTTGGTACTCGCGGGGAGCACAGATACGCAGTATTTT
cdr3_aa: CSASLVLAGSTDTQYF

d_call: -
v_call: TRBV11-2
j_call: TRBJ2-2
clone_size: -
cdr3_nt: TGTGCCAGCAGCTTAGAAGTTAGACGGGGAAACACCGGGGAGCTGTTTTTT
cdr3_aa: CASSLEVRRGNTGELFF

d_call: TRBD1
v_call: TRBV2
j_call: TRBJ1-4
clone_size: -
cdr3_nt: TGTGCCAGCAGTGAAACAGGGGGCATTAATGAAAAACTGTTTTTT
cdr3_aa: CASSETGGINEKLFF